Listed below are T cell receptor beta chains from one sample, sequenced in a study of human T cells and chemical hapten exposure. TCRdb processed the RACE reads anew with MiXCR; each CDR3 protein has one entry. In the table there are approximately 84,000 distinct CDR3 sequences, roughly 11% of which are singletons. Sequenced here: whole blood, sampled in connection with sensitization to the hapten diphenylcyclopropenone (DPC). Receptors originate from a young man with alopecia areata. Some clones in this sample may be carry-over from other donors' samples. CDR3s include the opening cysteine and the closing phenylalanine or tryptophan. D genes are given only for firm matches. The size entry is marked missing in some rows and otherwise reads once, few, many or a size class.

j_call v_call clone_size d_call cdr3_nt cdr3_aa
TRBJ1-2 TRBV5-6 NA NA TGTGCCAGCAGCTTAGCAGGGCGGGGCTACACCTTC CASSLAGRGYTF
TRBJ2-2 TRBV9 NA NA TGTGCCAGCAGCCCATGGGGCACCGGGGAGCTGTTTTTT CASSPWGTGELFF
TRBJ1-2 TRBV6-5 few TRBD1 TGTGCCAGCAGTTACGGACAGGACTATGGCTACACCTTC CASSYGQDYGYTF
TRBJ2-1 TRBV2 many TRBD2 TGTGCCAGCAGTGATCGGGGGGATTCGAATGAGCAGTTCTTC CASSDRGDSNEQFF
TRBJ1-2 TRBV4-3 many TRBD1 TGCGCCAGCAGCCAAGACCGGGACAGGGGGCGTCAGGACTATGGCTACACCTTC CASSQDRDRGRQDYGYTF
TRBJ2-2 TRBV3-1 NA TRBD1 TGTGCCAGCAGCCTCGACAGGGCCGGGGAGCTGTTTTTT CASSLDRAGELFF
TRBJ1-3 TRBV9 few NA TGTGCCAGCAGCGTAAATGCCGGGCGGAGGTCTGGAAACACCATATATTTT CASSVNAGRRSGNTIYF
TRBJ1-4 TRBV7-9 many TRBD1 TGTGCCAGCAGCTTAGGCTACTCCGGGACAGGGAATGAAAAACTGTTTTTT CASSLGYSGTGNEKLFF
TRBJ1-2 TRBV6-5 many NA TGTGCCAGCAGTACAAAGGCAACTGGCTACACCTTC CASSTKATGYTF
TRBJ2-2 TRBV11-2 NA TRBD2 TGTGCCAGCAGCTGGGGACTAGCGGGGGCCCCGAACACCGGGGAGCTGTTTTTT CASSWGLAGAPNTGELFF
TRBJ1-2 TRBV6-5 many TRBD1 TGTGCCAGCAGCCGGACAGGGGGCGAAATCTATGGCTACACCTTC CASSRTGGEIYGYTF
TRBJ1-6 TRBV11-1 NA NA TGTGCCAGCAGCTTAGCTCTGGAATCACCCCTCCACTTT CASSLALESPLHF
TRBJ2-2 TRBV13 few NA TGTGCCAGCAGCTCACGTCCCGGGGAGCTGTTTTTT CASSSRPGELFF
TRBJ2-1 TRBV5-1 NA TRBD2 TGCGCCAGCAGCTTGTCCACGAGCGGGGATTTTTTGAATGAGCAGTTCTTC CASSLSTSGDFLNEQFF
TRBJ1-1 TRBV28 many TRBD1 TGTGCCAGCAGGGGACAGGACTACACTGAAGCTTTCTTT CASRGQDYTEAFF
TRBJ1-2 TRBV11-2 NA NA TGTGCCAGCAGCTTAGACGGACTCTATGGCTACACCTTC CASSLDGLYGYTF
TRBJ1-5 TRBV6-5 NA NA TGTGCCAGCAGTAAAGCAGCCGGGACATCAAGCAATCAGCCCCAGCATTTT CASSKAAGTSSNQPQHF
TRBJ2-7 TRBV5-6 few NA TGTGCCAGCAGCTTCAGGAGCTCATTTGCCTACGAGCAGTACTTC CASSFRSSFAYEQYF
TRBJ2-5 TRBV3-1 NA NA TGTGCCAGCAGCCAAGAACAGAGGATGACGGAGACCCAGTACTTC CASSQEQRMTETQYF
TRBJ2-1 TRBV10-1 NA NA TGCGCCAGCAGTCCCTGGGCAGGAAACTACAATGAGCAGTTCTTC CASSPWAGNYNEQFF
TRBJ2-5 TRBV5-1 few TRBD1 TGCGCCAGCAGCTCGGGACAGGGAGAGACCCAGTACTTC CASSSGQGETQYF
TRBJ2-5 TRBV5-8 few NA TGTGCCAGCAGCTTTATATACAGATACCAAGAGACCCAGTACTTC CASSFIYRYQETQYF
TRBJ2-7 TRBV27 many NA TGTGCCAGCAGCCCCCGGGGTAGCTCCTACGAGCAGTACTTC CASSPRGSSYEQYF
TRBJ1-4 TRBV7-9 NA NA TGTGCCAGCAGCACCCGTGCGATAGGCAAGAATGAAAAACTGTTTTTT CASSTRAIGKNEKLFF
TRBJ1-3 TRBV5-1 many NA TGCGCCAGCAGCTTGGAACAGAGCTCTGGAAACACCATATATTTT CASSLEQSSGNTIYF
TRBJ1-5 TRBV7-9 NA NA TGTGCCAGCAGCTTAGGACGGGGAGATCAGCCCCAGCATTTT CASSLGRGDQPQHF
TRBJ1-1 TRBV12-3/TRBV12-4 once NA TGTGCCAGCAGTCCCCGGGAAGCACGGACTGAAGCTTTCTTT CASSPREARTEAFF
TRBJ1-4 TRBV7-8 NA TRBD1 TGTGCCAGCAGCGCGGGACAGCGGAATGAAAAACTGTTTTTT CASSAGQRNEKLFF
TRBJ2-1 TRBV7-2 few NA TGTGCCAGCAGCTTAACGAAGACCGAGCAGTTCTTC CASSLTKTEQFF
TRBJ2-3 TRBV20-1 NA TRBD2 TGCAGTGCTAGGGTACCACTAGCGGGCCGCACAGATACGCAGTATTTT CSARVPLAGRTDTQYF
TRBJ2-2 TRBV12-3/TRBV12-4 few NA TGTGCCAGCAGTTTGAGGAGAAGAAGAACAGCGAACACCGGGGAGCTGTTTTTT CASSLRRRRTANTGELFF
TRBJ1-1 TRBV7-3 few NA TGTGCCAGCAGCTTAAATCCCCAAGGAAACACTGAAGCTTTCTTT CASSLNPQGNTEAFF
TRBJ2-2 TRBV9 NA NA TGTGCCAGCAGCTCCAGACAGACCGGGGAGCTGTTTTTT CASSSRQTGELFF
TRBJ2-5 TRBV7-9 NA NA TGTGCCAGCAGCTCCCCGACGGATGGGGAGACCCAGTACTTC CASSSPTDGETQYF
TRBJ1-2 TRBV5-1 few TRBD1 TGCGCCAGCAGCCCAGACAGGGGGCAACCCTATGGCTACACCTTC CASSPDRGQPYGYTF
TRBJ2-2 TRBV7-9 few TRBD1 TGTGCCAGCAGCTTTTCACCGGGACAGGGAGACACCGGGGAGCTGTTTTTT CASSFSPGQGDTGELFF